The rows below give T cell receptor beta chains drawn from one sample of a study of human T cells and chemical hapten exposure. Each CDR3 protein is one row after TCRdb ran MiXCR on the RACE reads. The sample yields a few hundred thousand distinct CDR3 sequences, 5.5% seen once. Here the sequenced sample was whole blood, taken in connection with sensitization to the hapten diphenylcyclopropenone (DPC). All receptors derive from a woman under 30 with alopecia areata. Some clones in this sample may be carry-over from other donors' samples. Each CDR3 is given without its conserved first and last residue. Each record gives: CDR3 length, V gene, CDR3 protein.

13 | TRBV4-2 | ASSQDSSTNEKLF
11 | TRBV20-1 | SARGLQGTEAF
12 | TRBV5-1 | ASSIGATNEKLF
13 | TRBV12-3/TRBV12-4 | ASSRPAPSSYEQY
12 | TRBV2 | ASSRDYIKETQY
12 | TRBV20-1 | SALLGGAEETQY
9 | TRBV28 | ASPSTDTQY
12 | TRBV5-1 | ASSLPDRENGYT
11 | TRBV6-2/TRBV6-3 | ASSSQAGTKAF
13 | TRBV6-1 | ASRIRDRGGTEAF
13 | TRBV5-1 | ASSRDRSNTGELF
13 | TRBV7-3 | ASSLLGMTGNTIY
10 | TRBV29-1 | SVPTGTTEAF
12 | TRBV3-1 | ASSQEARSYEQY
13 | TRBV27 | ASSLGRGSYNEQF
19 | TRBV15 | ATSRGVPLRGGTAGANVLT
11 | TRBV11-3 | ASSLRRTGELF
11 | TRBV4-2 | ASSPLSSNTQY
11 | TRBV6-6 | ASSSPRTSPLH
9 | TRBV14 | ASSQAYWQY
12 | TRBV6-2/TRBV6-3 | ASSSSLLRNEQF
12 | TRBV7-9 | VSSDRDSPTEAF
12 | TRBV20-1 | SARVVLYTDTQY
11 | TRBV7-9 | ASSPLTTDTQY
11 | TRBV27 | ASSIQTFNEQF
10 | TRBV10-2 | ASSESEETQY
9 | TRBV18 | ASSREYEAF
14 | TRBV28 | ASSFLTESSGNTIY
13 | TRBV28 | ASSLRQVPFNEQF
12 | TRBV24-1 | ATSDSRVYWTQY
15 | TRBV4-3 | ASSQGLAGSSTDTQY
17 | TRBV19 | ASSLIPGVQGVRTGELF
13 | TRBV28 | ASRPADRVIEAQY
13 | TRBV27 | ASSFGLAGGYEQY
10 | TRBV6-2/TRBV6-3 | ASSMGISPLH
12 | TRBV5-1 | AKLPGGANQPQH
14 | TRBV12-3/TRBV12-4 | ASSSEGRVDTDTQY
14 | TRBV4-2 | ASSQPPQKGAGEQF
15 | TRBV14 | ASSQEGRPSIDNEQF
14 | TRBV7-9 | ASSLGDWSYNSPLH
13 | TRBV12-5 | ASGLGQFSNQPQH
12 | TRBV3-1 | ASSPGQIAEKLF
13 | TRBV5-5 | ASSLWDSTYNEQF
13 | TRBV4-3 | ASSQEISGVLEQF
12 | TRBV28 | ASSGSAATDTQY